This T cell receptor beta chain was sequenced for a study of cytomegalovirus exposure and HLA in healthy donors. Study-wide results and caveats: It is likely that the observed cluster of highly shared sequence variants was a sequencing artifact.

A multiplex PCR was run with 60 Vbeta primers and 13 Jbeta primers. Profiling relied on immunoSEQ multiplex PCR, and the TCRdb table lists in-frame clones only, not all of them. The sample holds some 140,000 clones; 65% to 70% are singletons and the top ten take approximately 1.6%. A word on this clone: Its specificity is unknown.

The V and J ends lost 4 bases and 7 bases, in that order; junction bases with no gene match: 11. The CDR3 totals 16 residues. Germline V CDR1 and CDR2: WNHNN, SYGVQD (reference sequence). Sequences were obtained from PBMCs. The sequence came from a human donor in good health. The V gene is TRBV10-1, the J gene TRBJ2-7; 12 bases align to TRBD2. The CDR3 sequence is CASSAPGASGRDEQYF. The CDR3 nucleotides read TGCGCCAGCAGTGCACCTGGAGCTAGCGGGAGGGATGAGCAGTACTTC.